One and the same sample provided the 13 T cell receptor beta chains below, sequenced in a study of Graves' ophthalmopathy and Graves' hyperthyroidism. Transcripts of RNA were the source for amplifying TCR beta CDR3 regions. HTBI-primed first-round RT-PCR preceded second-round multiplex PCR. TCRdb recomputed calls from the multiplex PCR reads with MiXCR, one row per CDR3 protein. The table records hundreds of thousands of distinct CDR3 sequences, over 40% of them present only once. The specimen sequenced was peripheral blood. Receptor source: an adult man with Graves' ophthalmopathy.

This chain uses TRBV3-1 with TRBJ1-2; D is undetermined. The CDR3 covers 14 residues. Germline loops: CDR1 LGHDT, CDR2 YNNKEL (reference sequence). Trimming removed 0 bases from V and 2 bases from J, with 7 bases in between. CDR3 nucleotide sequence: TGTGCCAGCAGCCAAGATACACTGAACTATGGCTACACCTTC. The encoded protein is CASSQDTLNYGYTF. Filled out from reference TRBV3-1 and TRBJ1-2, the complete variable domain reads DTAVSQTPKYLVTQMGNDKSIKCEQNLGHDTMYWYKQDSKKFLKIMFSYNNKELIINETVPNRFSPKSPDKAHLNLHINSLELGDSAVYFCASSQDTLNYGYTFGSGTRLTVV.

In DNA form, the CDR3 reads TGCGCCAGCAGCACGGGGGACAGGGGCTCTGAAGCTTTCTTT. Amino acid sequence: CASSTGDRGSEAFF. The rearrangement links TRBV5-1 to TRBJ1-1, with 10 bases matching TRBD1. J gave up 6 bases and V 4 bases, and 6 bases lay outside the gene matches. Germline V gives CDR1 SGHRS, CDR2 YFSETQ. CDR3 length: 14 residues. The full variable domain, in which reference TRBV5-1 and TRBJ1-1 provide the parts outside the CDR3, is KAGVTQTPRYLIKTRGQQVTLSCSPISGHRSVSWYQQTPGQGLQFLFEYFSETQRNKGNFPGRFSGRQFSNSRSEMNVSTLELGDSALYLCASSTGDRGSEAFFGQGTRLTVV.

This clonotype was counted a single time. This sequence may be a read error, since a much larger clone differs from it by one base. This chain uses TRBV12-3 or TRBV12-4 with TRBJ1-2; tentatively, D is TRBD1 (6 bases). The CDR3 is made up of 13 amino acids. The CDR3: CACSPTTTGSAGF. CDR3 in DNA: TGTGCCTGCAGCCCAACGACGACAGGATCGGCGGGCTTC.

This clonotype turned up a few times. V usage is TRBV19 and J usage is TRBJ2-7; no definite D call. The CDR3 is 14 residues long. Germline lookup yields CDR1 LNHDA and CDR2 SQIVND (reference sequence). Trimming stripped 5 bases from V and 0 bases from J, with 11 bases between. The CDR3 is CASSFGPYSYEQYF. CDR3 nucleotides: TGTGCCAGTAGTTTTGGTCCCTACTCCTACGAGCAGTACTTC.

This clonotype was seen many times. The V call is TRBV19, the J call TRBJ1-5; D not resolved. V lost 0 bases and J lost 1, with 10 bases in between. This CDR3 is built from 16 residues. CDR1 is LNHDA, CDR2 SQIVND, per germline (reference sequence). The CDR3 DNA sequence: TGTGCCAGTAGTATAGATCCACAGCTCAGCAATCAGCCCCAGCATTTT. Protein: CASSIDPQLSNQPQHF.

This clonotype was seen just once. The chain combines TRBV2 with TRBJ1-5, with TRBD1 identical over 11 bases. Trimming at V came to 8 bases and at J to 0 bases, leaving 9 bases not matched to a gene. Looked up from germline, CDR1 is SNHLY and CDR2 is FYNNEI. The CDR3 is 17 amino acids. CDR3 nucleotide sequence: TGTGCCAGCCTCCGGACAGGGGGCTCCAGTAGCAATCAGCCCCAGCATTTT. It is translated as CASLRTGGSSSNQPQHF.

Ten or more counts support this clonotype. CDR3 amino acids: CASSPSPGRETQYF. The DNA for the CDR3 is TGCGCCAGCAGCCCCTCTCCAGGGCGGGAGACCCAGTACTTC. The V gene is TRBV5-1, the J gene TRBJ2-5, with D possibly being TRBD1 (5 bases). The CDR3 spans 14 residues. The V end was cut by 4 bases, the J end by 5 bases, with 15 bases between. Germline CDR1 and CDR2: SGHRS and YFSETQ.

The chain is built from TRBV27 and TRBJ1-2; 8 positions match TRBD1. This CDR3 spans 13 amino acids. Germline values: CDR1 MNHEY, CDR2 SMNVEV (reference sequence). V was pared by 7 bases and J by 9 bases, with 10 bases of the junction left unmatched. The CDR3 DNA is TGTGCCAGCACAGGACAGGGTGAGGATAGCTACACCTTC. Translating gives CASTGQGEDSYTF.

DNA for the CDR3: TGCAGCGTTAAGGGGGCAGGGAACACCGGGGAGCTGTTTTTT. It specifies CSVKGAGNTGELFF. This chain links TRBV29-1 with TRBJ2-2, with 7 bases that match TRBD1. CDR3 length equals 14 residues. Germline values: CDR1 SQVTM, CDR2 ANQGSEA. Losses at the gene ends were 5 bases for V and 1 base for J; bases not matched to a gene: 4.

This clonotype has just a few counts. The chain recombines TRBV5-1 with TRBJ1-6; the D gene is possibly TRBD1 (5 bases). The CDR3 is 17 residues long. From germline, CDR1 is SGHRS and CDR2 YFSETQ. V lost 0 bases and J lost 6, with 16 bases in between. In DNA form, the CDR3 reads TGCGCCAGCAGCTTGGAAGGGGCACCCGGGAGTAATTCACCCCTCCACTTT. This translates into CASSLEGAPGSNSPLHF.

This chain connects TRBV7-8 to TRBJ2-7; 7 nucleotides match TRBD2. This CDR3 has 17 residues. Losses at the gene ends were 5 bases for V and 0 bases for J; bases not matched to a gene: 13. CDR1 is SGHVS and CDR2 is FQNEAQ in the germline V gene. The CDR3 DNA sequence: TGTGCCAGCAGCCAAGATCCTACGCCGGGGGGCTCCTACGAGCAGTACTTC. Translation gives CASSQDPTPGGSYEQYF.

The table lists this clonotype with a few counts. The gene calls are TRBV5-1 and TRBJ1-2, with 7 bases lining up with TRBD1. The trim removed 1 base at V and 3 bases at J, leaving 3 bases unmatched. Germline V lookup: CDR1 SGHRS, CDR2 YFSETQ. This CDR3 region has 14 residues. The CDR3 sequence: CASSLRGRDYGYTF. In DNA form, the CDR3 reads TGCGCCAGCAGCTTGAGGGGGCGAGACTATGGCTACACCTTC.

The chain has TRBV25-1 and TRBJ1-1; 10 bases line up with TRBD1. The germline gives CDR1 MGHDK, CDR2 SYGVNS. CDR3 size: 17 residues. V trimming: 7 bases; J trimming: 4 bases; junction bases outside the gene matches: 15. The DNA of the CDR3 is TGTGCCAGCATAGGGGGTTACGGGACAGGGGTCGCCACTGAAGCTTTCTTT. It is translated as CASIGGYGTGVATEAFF.